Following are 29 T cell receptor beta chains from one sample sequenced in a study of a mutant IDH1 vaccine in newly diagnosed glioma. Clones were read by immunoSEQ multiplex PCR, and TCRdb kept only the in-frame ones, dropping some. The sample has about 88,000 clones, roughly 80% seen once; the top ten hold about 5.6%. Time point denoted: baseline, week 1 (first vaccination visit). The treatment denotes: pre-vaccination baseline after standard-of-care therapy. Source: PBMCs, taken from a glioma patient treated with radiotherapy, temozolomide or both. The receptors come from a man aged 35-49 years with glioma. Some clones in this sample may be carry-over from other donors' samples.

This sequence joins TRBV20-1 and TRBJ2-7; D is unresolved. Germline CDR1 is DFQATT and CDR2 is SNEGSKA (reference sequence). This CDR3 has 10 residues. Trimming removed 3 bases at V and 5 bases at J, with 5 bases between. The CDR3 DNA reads TGCAGTGCTAGTTCCAACGAGCAGTACTTC. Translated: CSASSNEQYF.

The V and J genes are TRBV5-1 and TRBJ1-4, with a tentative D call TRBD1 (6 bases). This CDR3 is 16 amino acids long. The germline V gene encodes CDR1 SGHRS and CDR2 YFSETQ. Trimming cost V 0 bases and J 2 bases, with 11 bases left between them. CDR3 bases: TGCGCCAGCAGCTTGGGACGAGGGGGGACTAATGAAAAACTGTTTTTT. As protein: CASSLGRGGTNEKLFF.

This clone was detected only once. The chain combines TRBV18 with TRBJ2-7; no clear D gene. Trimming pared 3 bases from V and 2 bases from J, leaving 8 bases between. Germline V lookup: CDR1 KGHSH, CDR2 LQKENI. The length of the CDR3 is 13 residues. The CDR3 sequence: CASSPTRTYEQYF. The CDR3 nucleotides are TGTGCCAGCTCACCGACCAGAACCTACGAGCAGTACTTC.

Here the CDR3 reads CATQGQGSLYEQYF. The CDR3 coding sequence is TGTGCCACCCAAGGACAGGGGTCACTCTACGAGCAGTACTTC. The chain combines TRBV19 with TRBJ2-7; TRBD1 agrees at 9 bases. Germline V gene lookup returns CDR1 LNHDA and CDR2 SQIVND (reference sequence). V lost 10 bases to trimming and J lost 3 bases; unmatched junction nucleotides: 10. The CDR3 totals 14 residues.

The CDR3 DNA is TGTGCCAGCAGTGAAAAGGGACTGGGAACCTACGAGCAGTACTTC. The encoded protein is CASSEKGLGTYEQYF. The chain recombines TRBV2 with TRBJ2-7, with TRBD2 as a possible D gene (6 bases). CDR1 SNHLY and CDR2 FYNNEI come from the germline V gene. The V end was cut by 2 bases, the J end by 2 bases, with 13 bases between. This CDR3 contains 15 residues.

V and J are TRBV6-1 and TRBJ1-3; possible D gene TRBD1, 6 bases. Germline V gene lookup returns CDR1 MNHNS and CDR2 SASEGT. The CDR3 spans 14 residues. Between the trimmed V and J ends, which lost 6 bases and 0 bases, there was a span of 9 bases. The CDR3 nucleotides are TGTGCCAGCAGGAGGGGGATCTCTGGAAACACCATATATTTT. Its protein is CASRRGISGNTIYF.

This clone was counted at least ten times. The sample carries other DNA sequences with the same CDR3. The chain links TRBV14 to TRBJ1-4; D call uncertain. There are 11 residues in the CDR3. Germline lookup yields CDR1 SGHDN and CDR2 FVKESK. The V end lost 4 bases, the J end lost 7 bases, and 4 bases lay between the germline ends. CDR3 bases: TGTGCCAGCAGCCCTGGTGAAAAACTGTTTTTT. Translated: CASSPGEKLFF.

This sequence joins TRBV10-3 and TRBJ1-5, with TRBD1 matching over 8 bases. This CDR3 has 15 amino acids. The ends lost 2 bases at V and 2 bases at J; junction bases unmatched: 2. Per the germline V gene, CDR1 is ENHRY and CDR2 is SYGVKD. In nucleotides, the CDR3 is TGTGCCATCAGTGAGAACAGGGGGGGCAATCAGCCCCAGCATTTT. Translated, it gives CAISENRGGNQPQHF.

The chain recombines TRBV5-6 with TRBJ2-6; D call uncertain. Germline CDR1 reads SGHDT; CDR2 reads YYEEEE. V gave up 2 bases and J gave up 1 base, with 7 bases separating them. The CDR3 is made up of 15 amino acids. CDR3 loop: CASSFTTSGANVLTF. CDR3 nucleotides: TGTGCCAGCAGCTTCACGACATCTGGGGCCAACGTCCTGACTTTC.

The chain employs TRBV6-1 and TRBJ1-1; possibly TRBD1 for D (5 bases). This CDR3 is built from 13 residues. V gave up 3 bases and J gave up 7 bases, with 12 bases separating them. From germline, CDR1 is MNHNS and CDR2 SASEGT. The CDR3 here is CASSDLRVSEAFF. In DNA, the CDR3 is TGTGCCAGCAGTGATCTCAGGGTGAGTGAAGCTTTCTTT.

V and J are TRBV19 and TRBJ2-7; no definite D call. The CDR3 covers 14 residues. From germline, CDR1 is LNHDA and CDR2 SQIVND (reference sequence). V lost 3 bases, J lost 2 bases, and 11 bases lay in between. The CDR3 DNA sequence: TGTGCCAGTAGTATTTCGCTCCTAGCCTACGAGCAGTACTTC. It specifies CASSISLLAYEQYF.

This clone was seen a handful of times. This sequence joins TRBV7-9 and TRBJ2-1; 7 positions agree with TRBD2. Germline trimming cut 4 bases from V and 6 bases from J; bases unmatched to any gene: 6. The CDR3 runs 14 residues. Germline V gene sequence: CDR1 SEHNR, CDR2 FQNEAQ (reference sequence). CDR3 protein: CASSSASGGNEQFF. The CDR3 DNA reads TGTGCCAGCAGCTCCGCCTCGGGGGGCAATGAGCAGTTCTTC.

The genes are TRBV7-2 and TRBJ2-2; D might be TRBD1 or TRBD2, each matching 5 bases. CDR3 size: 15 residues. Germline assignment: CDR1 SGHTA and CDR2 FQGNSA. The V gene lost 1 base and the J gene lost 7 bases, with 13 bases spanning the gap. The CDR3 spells CASSLVPGAGGELFF. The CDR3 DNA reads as TGTGCCAGCAGCTTAGTACCCGGGGCTGGCGGGGAGCTGTTTTTT.

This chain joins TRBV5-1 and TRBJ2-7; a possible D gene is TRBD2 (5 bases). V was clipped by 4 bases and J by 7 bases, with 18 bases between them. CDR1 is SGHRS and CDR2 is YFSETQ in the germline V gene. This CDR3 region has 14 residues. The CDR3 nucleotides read TGCGCCAGCAGCCCGGCATCTTACACGGGGGAGCAGTACTTC. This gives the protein CASSPASYTGEQYF.

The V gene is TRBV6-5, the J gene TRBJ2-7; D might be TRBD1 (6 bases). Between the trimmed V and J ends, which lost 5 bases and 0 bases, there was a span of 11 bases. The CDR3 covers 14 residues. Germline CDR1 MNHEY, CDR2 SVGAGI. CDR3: CASSGTGYSYEQYF. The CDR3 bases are TGTGCCAGCAGTGGTACAGGGTACTCCTACGAGCAGTACTTC.

The CDR3 DNA is TGTGCCAGCAGCTCCCAGGGACTCAATCAGCCCCAGCATTTT. It codes for CASSSQGLNQPQHF. The V and J genes are TRBV7-2 and TRBJ1-5, with D perhaps matching TRBD1 (5 bases). CDR1 SGHTA and CDR2 FQGNSA come from the germline V gene. The ends were cut back, 4 bases at V and 3 bases at J, with 10 bases in the middle. The CDR3 runs 14 residues.

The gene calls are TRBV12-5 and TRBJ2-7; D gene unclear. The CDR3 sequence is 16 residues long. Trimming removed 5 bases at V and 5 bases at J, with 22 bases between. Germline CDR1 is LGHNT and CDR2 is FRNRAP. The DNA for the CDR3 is TGTGCTAGTGGTGCAGCCCCCAGACCGTCTATCGACGAGCAGTACTTC. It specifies CASGAAPRPSIDEQYF.

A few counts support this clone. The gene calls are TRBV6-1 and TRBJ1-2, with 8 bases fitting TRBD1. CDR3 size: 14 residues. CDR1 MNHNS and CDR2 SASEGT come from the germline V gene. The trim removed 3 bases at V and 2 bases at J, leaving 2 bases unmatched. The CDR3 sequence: CASSEGTGNYGYTF. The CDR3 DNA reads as TGTGCCAGCAGTGAGGGGACAGGAAACTATGGCTACACCTTC.

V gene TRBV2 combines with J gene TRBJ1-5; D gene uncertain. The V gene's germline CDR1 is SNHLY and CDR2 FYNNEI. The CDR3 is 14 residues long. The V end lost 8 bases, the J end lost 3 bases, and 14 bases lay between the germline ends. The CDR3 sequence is CASSPLGNNQPQHF. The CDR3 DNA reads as TGTGCCAGCTCGCCTTTAGGGAACAATCAGCCCCAGCATTTT.

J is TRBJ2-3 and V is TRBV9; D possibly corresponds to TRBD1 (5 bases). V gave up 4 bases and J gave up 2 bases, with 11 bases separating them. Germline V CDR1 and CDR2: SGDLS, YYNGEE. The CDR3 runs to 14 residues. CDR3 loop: CASSFTGYTDTQYF. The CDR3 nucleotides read TGTGCCAGCAGCTTTACAGGTTACACAGATACGCAGTATTTT.

CDR3 in DNA: TGTGCCAGCACCTCGCGGGGGGCCGGGAACAATGAGCAGTTCTTC. It specifies CASTSRGAGNNEQFF. J is TRBJ2-1 and V is TRBV2, with 8 bases that match TRBD2. This CDR3 contains 15 residues. Trimming at V came to 7 bases and at J to 5 bases, leaving 10 bases not matched to a gene. Germline CDR1 SNHLY, CDR2 FYNNEI.

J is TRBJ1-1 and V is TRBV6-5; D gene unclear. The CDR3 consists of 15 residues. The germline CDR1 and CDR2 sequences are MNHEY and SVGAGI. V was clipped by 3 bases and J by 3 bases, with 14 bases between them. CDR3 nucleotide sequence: TGTGCCAGCAGTTATTTTGCATCCCCCGACACTGAAGCTTTCTTT. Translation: CASSYFASPDTEAFF.

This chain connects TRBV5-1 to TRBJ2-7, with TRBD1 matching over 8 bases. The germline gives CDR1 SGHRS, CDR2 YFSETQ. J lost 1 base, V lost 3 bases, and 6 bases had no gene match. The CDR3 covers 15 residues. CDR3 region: CASSSGQGASYEQYF. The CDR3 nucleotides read TGCGCCAGCAGCTCCGGACAGGGTGCATCCTACGAGCAGTACTTC.

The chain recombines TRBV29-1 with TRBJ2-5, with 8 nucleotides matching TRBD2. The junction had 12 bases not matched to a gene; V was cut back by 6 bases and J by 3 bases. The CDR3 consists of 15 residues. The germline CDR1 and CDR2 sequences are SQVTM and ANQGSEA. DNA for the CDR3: TGCAGCGTGGGTGGGGGTAGCGGGGCTGAAGAGACCCAGTACTTC. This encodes CSVGGGSGAEETQYF.

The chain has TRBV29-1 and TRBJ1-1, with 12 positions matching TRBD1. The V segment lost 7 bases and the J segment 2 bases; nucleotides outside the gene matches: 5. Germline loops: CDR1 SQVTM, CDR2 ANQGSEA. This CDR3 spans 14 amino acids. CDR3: CSARDRGRNTEAFF. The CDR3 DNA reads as TGCAGCGCCCGGGACAGGGGGCGAAACACTGAAGCTTTCTTT.

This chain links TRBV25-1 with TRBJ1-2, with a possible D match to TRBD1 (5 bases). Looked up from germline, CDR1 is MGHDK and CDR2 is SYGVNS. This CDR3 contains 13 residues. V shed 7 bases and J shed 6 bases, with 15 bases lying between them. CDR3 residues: CASTRRGEDGYTF. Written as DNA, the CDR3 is TGTGCCAGCACCCGACGGGGGGAGGATGGCTACACCTTC.

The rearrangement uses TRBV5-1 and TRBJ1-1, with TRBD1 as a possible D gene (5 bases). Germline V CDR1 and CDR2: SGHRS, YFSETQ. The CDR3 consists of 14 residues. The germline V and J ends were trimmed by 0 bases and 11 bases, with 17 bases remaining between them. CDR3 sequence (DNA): TGCGCCAGCAGCTTGGACCTAGGGGCCCCTAACGCTTTCTTT. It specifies CASSLDLGAPNAFF.

CDR3 nucleotides: TGTGCCAGCAGTGAATACCCCCGACAGTCGATAGCCTACGAGCAGTACTTC. Protein: CASSEYPRQSIAYEQYF. The gene calls are TRBV2 and TRBJ2-7, with a weak D call TRBD1 (5 bases). CDR1 and CDR2 from the germline V gene are SNHLY and FYNNEI. This CDR3 has 17 residues. V was clipped by 2 bases and J by 2 bases, with 19 bases between them. Together with reference TRBV2 and TRBJ2-7, the CDR3 gives the full variable domain: EPEVTQTPSHQVTQMGQEVILRCVPISNHLYFYWYRQILGQKVEFLVSFYNNEISEKSEIFDDQFSVERPDGSNFTLKIRSTKLEDSAMYFCASSEYPRQSIAYEQYFGPGTRLTVT.

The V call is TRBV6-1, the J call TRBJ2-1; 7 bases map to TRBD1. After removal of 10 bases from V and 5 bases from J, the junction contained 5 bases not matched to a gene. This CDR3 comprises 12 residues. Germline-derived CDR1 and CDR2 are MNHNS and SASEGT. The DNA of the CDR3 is TGTGCCATAGACAGGGTCAACAATGAGCAGTTCTTC. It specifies CAIDRVNNEQFF.